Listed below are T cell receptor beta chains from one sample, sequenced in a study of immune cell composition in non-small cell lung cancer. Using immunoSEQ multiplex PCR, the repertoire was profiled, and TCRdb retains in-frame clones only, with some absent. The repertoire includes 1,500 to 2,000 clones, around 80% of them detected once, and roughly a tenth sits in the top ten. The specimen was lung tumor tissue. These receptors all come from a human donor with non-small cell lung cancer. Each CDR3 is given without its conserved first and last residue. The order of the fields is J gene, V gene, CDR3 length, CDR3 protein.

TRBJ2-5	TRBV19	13	ASSPGTSGVETQY
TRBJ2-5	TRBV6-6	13	ASSYPGTGKETQY
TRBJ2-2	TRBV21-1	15	ASSKAGLAGANGELF
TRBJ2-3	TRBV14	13	ASSQEGWGGDTQY
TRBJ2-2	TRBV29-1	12	SVSGLAGDRELF
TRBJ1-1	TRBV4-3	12	ASSKKGRDAEAF
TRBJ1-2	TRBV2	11	ASSGGTNYGYT
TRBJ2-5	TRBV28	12	ASSLYGQGKAQY
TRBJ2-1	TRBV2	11	ALRRGTAGNQF
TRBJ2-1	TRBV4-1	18	ASSQDLGLAGGPVYNEQF
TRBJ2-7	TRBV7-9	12	ASSSHGISYEQY
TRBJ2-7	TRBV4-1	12	ASSSWDTNYEQY
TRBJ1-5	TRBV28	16	ASITGAGKRGSNQPQH
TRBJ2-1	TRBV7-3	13	ASSLTSGSKNEQF
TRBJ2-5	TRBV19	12	ASTPGSPRETQY
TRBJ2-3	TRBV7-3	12	ASSQLAEGDTQY